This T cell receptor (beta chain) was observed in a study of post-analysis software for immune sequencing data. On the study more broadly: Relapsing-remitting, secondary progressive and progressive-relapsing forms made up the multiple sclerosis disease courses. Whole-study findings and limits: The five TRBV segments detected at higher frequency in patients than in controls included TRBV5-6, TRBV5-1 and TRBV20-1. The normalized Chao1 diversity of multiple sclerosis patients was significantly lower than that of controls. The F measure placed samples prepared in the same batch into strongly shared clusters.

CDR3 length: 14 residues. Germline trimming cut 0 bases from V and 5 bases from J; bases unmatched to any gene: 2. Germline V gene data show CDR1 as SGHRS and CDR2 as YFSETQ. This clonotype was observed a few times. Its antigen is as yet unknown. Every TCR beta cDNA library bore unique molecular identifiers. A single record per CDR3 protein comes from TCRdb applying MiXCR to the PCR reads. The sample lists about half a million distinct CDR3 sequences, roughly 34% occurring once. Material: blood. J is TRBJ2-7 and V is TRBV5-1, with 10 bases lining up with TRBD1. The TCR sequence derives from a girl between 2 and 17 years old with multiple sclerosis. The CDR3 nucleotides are TGCGCCAGCAGCTTGGCGGGACAGGGGAACGAGCAGTACTTC. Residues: CASSLAGQGNEQYF.